This record looks at one TCR beta chain sequence and its context. Expressed TCRB transcripts were sequenced because the isolated RNA had all been reverse transcribed beforehand. Sequencing of naive, central memory and regulatory T cell samples gave an average of approximately 3.5 million reads. The table came from immunoSEQ multiplex PCR; TCRdb's copy has only in-frame clones and leaves some out. This sample has about 290,000 clones, with 8% found just once. This entry is derived from a study of beta chain features in type 1 diabetes. A heparinised blood draw that averaged around 0.12 L was obtained once from each donor. Sorting produced populations that all topped 95% purity. The CDR3 has 14 amino acids. The V gene end was trimmed by 0 bases and the J gene end by 7 bases; junction bases not matched to a gene: 5. The germline V gene has CDR1 SGHAT and CDR2 FQNNGV.

This clonotype was obtained from a woman aged 18-29 years in good health. J is TRBJ2-7 and V is TRBV11-2; 8 nucleotides match TRBD2. Sequencing was carried out using central memory CD4+ T cells from blood. CDR3 in DNA: TGTGCCAGCAGCTTAGAACTAGCGGCTACGGAGCAGTACTTC. It is translated as CASSLELAATEQYF.